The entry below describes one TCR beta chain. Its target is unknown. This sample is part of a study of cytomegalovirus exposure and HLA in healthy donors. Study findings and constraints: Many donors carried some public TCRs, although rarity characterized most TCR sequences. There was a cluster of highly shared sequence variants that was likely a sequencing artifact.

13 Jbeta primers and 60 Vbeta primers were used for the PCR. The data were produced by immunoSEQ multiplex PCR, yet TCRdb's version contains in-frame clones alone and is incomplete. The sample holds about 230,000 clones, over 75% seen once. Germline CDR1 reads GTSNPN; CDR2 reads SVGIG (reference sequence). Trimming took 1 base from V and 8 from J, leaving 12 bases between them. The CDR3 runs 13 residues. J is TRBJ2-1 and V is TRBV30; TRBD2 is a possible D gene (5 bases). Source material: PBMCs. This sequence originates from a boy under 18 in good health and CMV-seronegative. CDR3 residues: CAWSAGSSDEQFF. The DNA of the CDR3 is TGTGCCTGGAGTGCGGGATCGTCTGATGAGCAGTTCTTC.